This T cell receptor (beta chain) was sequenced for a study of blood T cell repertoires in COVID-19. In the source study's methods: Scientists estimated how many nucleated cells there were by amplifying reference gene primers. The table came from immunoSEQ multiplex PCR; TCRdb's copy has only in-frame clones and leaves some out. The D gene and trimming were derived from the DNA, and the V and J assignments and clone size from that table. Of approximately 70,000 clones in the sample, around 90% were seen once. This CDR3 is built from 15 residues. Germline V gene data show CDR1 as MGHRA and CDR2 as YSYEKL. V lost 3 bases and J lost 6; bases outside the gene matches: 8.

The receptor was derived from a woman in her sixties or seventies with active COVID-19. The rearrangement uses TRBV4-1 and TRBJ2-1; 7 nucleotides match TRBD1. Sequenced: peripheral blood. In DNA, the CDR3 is TGCGCCAGCAGCCAGGGGTGGGCAGGGGGCAATGAGCAGTTCTTC. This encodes CASSQGWAGGNEQFF.